Sequencing of this T cell receptor beta chain was carried out in a study of T cell repertoires in ileal Crohn's disease (dated by TCRdb to 2018 to 2020). The study in broad terms: At the time of surgery, around 35% of patients were active smokers, and the median duration of disease was about 8.5 years. Roughly 540 nanograms of biopsy DNA per sample were submitted for commercial TCRB immunosequencing. A Rutgeerts score above i0 was used to define endoscopic postoperative recurrence. The study was conducted in parallel with a multicentre cohort built to find predictors of early endoscopic recurrence after ileocolonic resection. Roughly half of the patients were given postoperative therapy, with about 19 on anti-TNF agents and approximately 12 on thiopurines. Biopsies taken from the proximal margin of the surgical specimen made up the MI samples. The study sequenced roughly 170 mucosal samples from some 62 patients, taken at several locations on the surgical specimen and at postoperative endoscopy. A prospective multicentre cohort supplied the roughly 57 Crohn's disease patients whose TCR repertoires were analysed. Every patient underwent surgery because of a complication, which was stricturing disease in 61% of cases and penetrating disease in approximately 40%. What the study reported, not specific to this receptor: Sorted CD8 T cells carried more high-frequency clones than CD4 T cells, suggesting mucosal expansions were mainly CD8. Endoscopic recurrence was found to be associated with higher high-frequency clone percentages at surgery, and recurrence was observed in all patients with clonality above 26.8% (18/57). A significantly higher proportion of clonal expansions was observed in active smokers at surgery than in non-smokers (roughly 27% vs 19%, p=0.02). Only a subgroup of patients, of unstated size, had mucosal CD4 and CD8 T cells sorted and sequenced.

Library preparation employed the immunoSEQ multiplex PCR assay. CDR3 regions were amplified from genomic DNA by Adaptive Biotechnology using a two-step, amplification bias-controlled multiplex PCR. In the first PCR, primers covered every V and J gene segment, and in the second PCR, barcodes and Illumina adapters were added. An Illumina instrument was used to sequence the CDR3 libraries. Per the authors' processing: Vendor-provided pipelines were combined with custom analysis of raw data in R/Bioconductor under R version 3.3.0. Clonality, which ranges from 0 to 1, was calculated as the inverse of the normalised Shannon entropy across all productive clones. High-frequency clones were defined as the share of the repertoire taken up by the top 100 clones, keeping only clones that passed a 95% confidence test. The Simpson index measured repertoire diversity, and the Morisita-Horn index measured overlap between samples. Here the immuneACCESS table is served through TCRdb, limited to in-frame sequences with V and J called. Missing clones are a known gap in these copies; in checked studies unresolved V genes cover under half, and the rest lacks a known reason. That table furnishes V, J and clone size, whereas the DNA furnished D and trimming. Counted in this sample were 5,500 to 8,500 clones; 74% of them appeared once. Roughly 10% of the sample comes from the top ten.

The CDR3 contains 13 residues, cysteine and phenylalanine counted. Only the CDR3 DNA stays, 39 bases, in frame from base 1. Trimming takes 3 bases from V and 2 bases from J, and the germline ends sit 7 bases apart. For CDR1 and CDR2, the germline V gene (reference sequence) lists SEHNR and FQNEAQ. Comments on this clone: Its recognized antigen is unknown. No base qualities exist here, and no much larger clone lies one base off it.

The sample's time point label, decoded: proximal margin of the surgical specimen (macroscopically non-inflamed). Adults with ileal or ileocolonic Crohn's disease and an indication for ileocolonic resection were eligible for inclusion. Whole ileal mucosal biopsies were kept frozen at -80 degrees C prior to DNA extraction. Genomic DNA was isolated from frozen whole biopsies using a TRizol-based method, and the DNA was quantified with a NanoDrop 2000 spectrophotometer. Recombination joined TRBV7-9 with TRBJ2-5; no D gene is confidently identified. This TCR came from an adult with Crohn's disease. The sample comprised ileal tissue. The DNA sequence reads TGTGCCAGCAGCTTGGGTATACAAGAGACCCAGTACTTC. Its translation reads: CASSLGIQETQYF.